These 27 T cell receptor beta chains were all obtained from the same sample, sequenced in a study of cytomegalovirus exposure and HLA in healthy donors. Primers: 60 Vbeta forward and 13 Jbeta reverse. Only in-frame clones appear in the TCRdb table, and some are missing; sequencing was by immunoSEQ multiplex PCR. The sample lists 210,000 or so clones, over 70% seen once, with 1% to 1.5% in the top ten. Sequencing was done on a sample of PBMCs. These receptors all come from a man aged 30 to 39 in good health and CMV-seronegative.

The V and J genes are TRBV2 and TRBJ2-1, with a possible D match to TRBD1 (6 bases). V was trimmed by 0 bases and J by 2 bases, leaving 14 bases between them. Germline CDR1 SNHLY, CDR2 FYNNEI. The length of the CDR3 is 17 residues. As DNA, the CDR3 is TGTGCCAGCAGTGAAGCCTTAACCAGGGGTCCCTACAATGAGCAGTTCTTC. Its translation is CASSEALTRGPYNEQFF.

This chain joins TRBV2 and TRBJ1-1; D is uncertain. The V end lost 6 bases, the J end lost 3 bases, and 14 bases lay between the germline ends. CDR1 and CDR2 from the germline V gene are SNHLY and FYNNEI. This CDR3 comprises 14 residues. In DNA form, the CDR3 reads TGTGCCAGCAGCGGGATTAGGTGGGACACTGAAGCTTTCTTT. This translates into CASSGIRWDTEAFF.

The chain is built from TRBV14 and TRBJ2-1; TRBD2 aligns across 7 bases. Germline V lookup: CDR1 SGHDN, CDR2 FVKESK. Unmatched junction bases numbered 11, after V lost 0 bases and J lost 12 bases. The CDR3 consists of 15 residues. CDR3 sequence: CASSQDPVRRGGQFF. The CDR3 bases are TGTGCCAGCAGCCAAGATCCTGTTCGACGCGGGGGGCAGTTCTTC.

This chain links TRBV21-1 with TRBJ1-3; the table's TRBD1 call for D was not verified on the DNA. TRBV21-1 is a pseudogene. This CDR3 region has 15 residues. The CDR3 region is CARKKGQVSGNTIYF. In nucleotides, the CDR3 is TGTGCCAGAAAAAAGGGACAAGTCTCTGGAAACACCATATATTTT.

The CDR3 here is CASSSWTGRSTEAFF. CDR3 bases: TGTGCCAGCAGTTCATGGACAGGGAGGAGCACTGAAGCTTTCTTT. The genes are TRBV28 and TRBJ1-1; 8 bases align to TRBD1. CDR3 length: 15 amino acids. With 4 bases clipped from V and 4 bases from J, the junction kept 8 bases outside the gene matches. CDR1 is MDHEN and CDR2 is SYDVKM in the germline V gene.

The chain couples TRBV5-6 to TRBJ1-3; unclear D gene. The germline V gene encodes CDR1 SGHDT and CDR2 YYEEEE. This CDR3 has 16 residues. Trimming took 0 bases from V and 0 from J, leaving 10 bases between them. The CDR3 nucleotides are TGTGCCAGCAGCTTGGGAGGGTGGAGCTCTGGAAACACCATATATTTT. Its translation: CASSLGGWSSGNTIYF.

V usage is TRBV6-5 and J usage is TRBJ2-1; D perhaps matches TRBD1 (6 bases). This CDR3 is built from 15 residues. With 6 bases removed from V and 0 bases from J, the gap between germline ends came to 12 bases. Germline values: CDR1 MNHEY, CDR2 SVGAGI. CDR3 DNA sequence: TGTGCCAGCAGAGTTGACAGGAGCTCCTACAATGAGCAGTTCTTC. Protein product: CASRVDRSSYNEQFF.

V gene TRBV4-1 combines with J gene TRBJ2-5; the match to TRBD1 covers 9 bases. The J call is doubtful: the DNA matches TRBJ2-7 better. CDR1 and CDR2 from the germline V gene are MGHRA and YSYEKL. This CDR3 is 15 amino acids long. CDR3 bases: TGCGCCAGCAGCCCCCCCGGGACAGGGTCCTACGAGCAGTACTTC. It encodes CASSPPGTGSYEQYF.

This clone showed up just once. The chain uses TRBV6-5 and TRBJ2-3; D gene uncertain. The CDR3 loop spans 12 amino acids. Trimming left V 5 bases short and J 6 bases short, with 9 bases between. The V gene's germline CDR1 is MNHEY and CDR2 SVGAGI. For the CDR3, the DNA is TGTGCCAGCAGTGAAGAGGTGGATACGCAGTATTTT. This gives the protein CASSEEVDTQYF.

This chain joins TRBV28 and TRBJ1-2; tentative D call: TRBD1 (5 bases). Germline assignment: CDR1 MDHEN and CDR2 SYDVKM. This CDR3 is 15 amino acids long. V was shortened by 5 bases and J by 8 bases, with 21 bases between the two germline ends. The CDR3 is CASSLPTASPGGYTF. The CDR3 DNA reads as TGTGCCAGCAGTCTCCCGACAGCCTCACCCGGGGGCTACACCTTC.

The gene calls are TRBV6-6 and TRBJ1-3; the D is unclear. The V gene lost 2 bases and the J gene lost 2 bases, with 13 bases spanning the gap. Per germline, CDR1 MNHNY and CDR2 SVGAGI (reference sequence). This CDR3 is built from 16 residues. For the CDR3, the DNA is TGTGCCAGCAGTTACGGGCAGAGAAGAACTGGAAACACCATATATTTT. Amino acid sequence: CASSYGQRRTGNTIYF.

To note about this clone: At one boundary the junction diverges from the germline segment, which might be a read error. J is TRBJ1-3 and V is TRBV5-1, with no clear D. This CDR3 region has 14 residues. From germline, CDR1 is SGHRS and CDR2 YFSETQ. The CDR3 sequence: CASSLEGGGNTVYF. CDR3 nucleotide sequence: TGCGCCAGCAGCTTGGAGGGCGGAGGAAACACCGTATATTTT.

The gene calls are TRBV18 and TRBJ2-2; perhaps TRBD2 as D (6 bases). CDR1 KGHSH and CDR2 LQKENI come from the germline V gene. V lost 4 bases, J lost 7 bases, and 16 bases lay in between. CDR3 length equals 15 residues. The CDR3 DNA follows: TGTGCCAGCTCACTAAACACCAAGGGAGGCGGGGAGCTGTTTTTT. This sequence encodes CASSLNTKGGGELFF.

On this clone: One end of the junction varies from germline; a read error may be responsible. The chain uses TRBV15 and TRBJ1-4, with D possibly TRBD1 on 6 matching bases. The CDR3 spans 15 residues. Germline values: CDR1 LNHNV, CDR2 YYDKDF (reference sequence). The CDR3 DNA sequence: TGTACCACCAGCCCGAGGACAGCAACTAATGAAAAACTGTTTTTT. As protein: CTTSPRTATNEKLFF.

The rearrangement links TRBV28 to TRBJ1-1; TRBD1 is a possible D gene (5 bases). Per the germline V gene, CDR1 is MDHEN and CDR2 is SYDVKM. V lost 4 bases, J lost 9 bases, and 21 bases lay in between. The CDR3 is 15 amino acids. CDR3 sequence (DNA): TGTGCCAGCAGTTCCCCGGTTGGGGGGGATATAAAAGCTTTCTTT. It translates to CASSSPVGGDIKAFF.

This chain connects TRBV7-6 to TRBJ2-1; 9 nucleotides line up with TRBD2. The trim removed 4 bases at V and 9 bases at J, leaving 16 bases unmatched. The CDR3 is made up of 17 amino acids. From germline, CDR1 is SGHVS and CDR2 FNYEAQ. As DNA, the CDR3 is TGTGCCAGCAGCTCCTCCCGAGGGGGCGGGGGGGTGAGTGAGCAGTTCTTC. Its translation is CASSSSRGGGGVSEQFF.

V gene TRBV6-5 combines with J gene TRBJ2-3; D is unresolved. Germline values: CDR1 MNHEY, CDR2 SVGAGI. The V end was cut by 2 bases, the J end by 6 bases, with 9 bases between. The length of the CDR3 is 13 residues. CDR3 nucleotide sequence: TGTGCCAGCAGTTACGTCCCCGGGGATACGCAGTATTTT. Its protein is CASSYVPGDTQYF.

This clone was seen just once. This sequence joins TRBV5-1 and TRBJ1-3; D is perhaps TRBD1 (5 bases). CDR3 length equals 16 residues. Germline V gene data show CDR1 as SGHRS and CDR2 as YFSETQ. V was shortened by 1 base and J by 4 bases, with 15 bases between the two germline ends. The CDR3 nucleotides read TGCGCCAGCAGCTTGATGGGGCCGGATCAAGGAAACACCATATATTTT. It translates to CASSLMGPDQGNTIYF.

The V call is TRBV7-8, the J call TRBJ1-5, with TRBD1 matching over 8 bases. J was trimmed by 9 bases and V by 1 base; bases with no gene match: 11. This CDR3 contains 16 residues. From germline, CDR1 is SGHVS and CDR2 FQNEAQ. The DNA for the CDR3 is TGTGCCAGCAGCTTAGGCTACAGGGGGGCAGGTCCGCCCCAGCATTTT. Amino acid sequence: CASSLGYRGAGPPQHF.

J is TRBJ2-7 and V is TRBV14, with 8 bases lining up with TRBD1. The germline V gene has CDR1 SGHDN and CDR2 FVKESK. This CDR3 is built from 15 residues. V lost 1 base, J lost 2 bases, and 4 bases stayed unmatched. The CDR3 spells CASSQAHRGAYEQYF. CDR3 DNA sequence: TGTGCCAGCAGCCAAGCACACAGGGGGGCCTACGAGCAGTACTTC.

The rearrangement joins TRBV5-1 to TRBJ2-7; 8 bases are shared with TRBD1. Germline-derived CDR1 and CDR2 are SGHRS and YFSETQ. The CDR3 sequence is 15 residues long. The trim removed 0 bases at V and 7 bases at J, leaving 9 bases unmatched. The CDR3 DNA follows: TGCGCCAGCAGCTTGGAACGTCCAGGGGGCCAAGAGCAGTACTTC. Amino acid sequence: CASSLERPGGQEQYF.

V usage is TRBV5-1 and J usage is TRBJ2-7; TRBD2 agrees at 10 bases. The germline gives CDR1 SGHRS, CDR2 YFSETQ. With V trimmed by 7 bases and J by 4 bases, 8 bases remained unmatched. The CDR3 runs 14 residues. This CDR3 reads CASGILAGAYEQYF. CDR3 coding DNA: TGCGCCAGCGGAATCCTAGCGGGAGCTTACGAGCAGTACTTC. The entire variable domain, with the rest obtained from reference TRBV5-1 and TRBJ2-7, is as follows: KAGVTQTPRYLIKTRGQQVTLSCSPISGHRSVSWYQQTPGQGLQFLFEYFSETQRNKGNFPGRFSGRQFSNSRSEMNVSTLELGDSALYLCASGILAGAYEQYFGPGTRLTVT.

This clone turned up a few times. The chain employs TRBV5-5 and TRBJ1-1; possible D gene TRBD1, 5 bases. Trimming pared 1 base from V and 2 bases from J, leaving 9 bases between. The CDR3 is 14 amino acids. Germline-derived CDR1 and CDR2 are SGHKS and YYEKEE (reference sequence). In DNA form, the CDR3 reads TGTGCCAGCAGCTTGACCGGGGGAAACACTGAAGCTTTCTTT. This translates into CASSLTGGNTEAFF.

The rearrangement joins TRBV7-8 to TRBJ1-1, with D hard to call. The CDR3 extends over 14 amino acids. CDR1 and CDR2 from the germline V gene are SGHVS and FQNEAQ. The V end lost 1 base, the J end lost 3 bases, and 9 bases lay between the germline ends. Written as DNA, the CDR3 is TGTGCCAGCAGCTTAGTTATGGGAGACACTGAAGCTTTCTTT. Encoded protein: CASSLVMGDTEAFF.

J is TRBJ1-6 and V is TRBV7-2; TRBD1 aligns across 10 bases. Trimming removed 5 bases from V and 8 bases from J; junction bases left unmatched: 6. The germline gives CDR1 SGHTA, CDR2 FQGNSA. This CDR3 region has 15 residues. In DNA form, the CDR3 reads TGTGCCAGCAGCACCCGGGACAGGGGATATTCACCCCTCCACTTT. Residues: CASSTRDRGYSPLHF.

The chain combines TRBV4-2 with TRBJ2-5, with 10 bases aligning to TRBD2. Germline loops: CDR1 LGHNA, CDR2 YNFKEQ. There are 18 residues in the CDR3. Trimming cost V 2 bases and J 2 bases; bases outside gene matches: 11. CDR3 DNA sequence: TGTGCCAGCAGCCAAAGCTTCCAGCGGGGGGGCCTACAAGAGACCCAGTACTTC. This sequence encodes CASSQSFQRGGLQETQYF.

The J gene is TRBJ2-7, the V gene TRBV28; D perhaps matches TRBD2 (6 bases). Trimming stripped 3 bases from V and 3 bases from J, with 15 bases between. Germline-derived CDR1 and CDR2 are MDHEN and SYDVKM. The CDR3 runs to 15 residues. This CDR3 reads CASSFYGAGNYEQYF. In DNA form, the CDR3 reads TGTGCCAGCAGTTTTTATGGTGCGGGAAACTACGAGCAGTACTTC.